These 6 T cell receptor beta chains originate from one sample sequenced in a study of blood T cell repertoires in COVID-19. TCRdb's copy holds only in-frame clones and misses some; the assay was immunoSEQ multiplex PCR. The sample gives about 240,000 clones, 75% to 90% of which show up once; roughly 8% is in the top ten. The material sequenced was peripheral blood. Every receptor here comes from a woman at least 80 years old with COVID-19, enrolled during active disease.

The V and J genes are TRBV24-1 and TRBJ1-2; 7 bases align to TRBD1. With 4 bases clipped from V and 2 bases from J, the junction kept 3 bases outside the gene matches. CDR1 is KGHDR, CDR2 SFDVKD, per germline. The CDR3 has 14 residues. The CDR3 here is CATSEPGQNYGYTF. CDR3 nucleotides: TGTGCCACCAGTGAGCCGGGACAGAACTATGGCTACACCTTC.

The chain joins TRBV2 to TRBJ2-4; possibly TRBD2 for D (5 bases). Trimming took off 6 bases at V and 6 bases at J, with 15 bases between the two ends. This CDR3 has 14 amino acids. Germline CDR1 and CDR2: SNHLY and FYNNEI. The CDR3 bases are TGTGCCAGCAGATCTTCCTCGGGGTTAAACATTCAGTACTTC. This translates into CASRSSSGLNIQYF.

The chain combines TRBV3-1 (or the pseudogene TRBV3-2) with TRBJ1-5, with D hard to call. Germline V gene data show CDR1 as LGHDT and CDR2 as YNNKEL (reference sequence). V lost 0 bases and J 7 bases, leaving 7 bases between the germline ends. The CDR3 extends over 13 amino acids. The CDR3 loop reads CASSQDLLQPQHF. The CDR3 region has the DNA TGTGCCAGCAGCCAAGATCTGTTGCAGCCCCAGCATTTT.

This clone was seen just once. The chain employs TRBV20-1 and TRBJ1-2; D might be TRBD1 (6 bases). Germline assignment: CDR1 DFQATT and CDR2 SNEGSKA (reference sequence). The CDR3 has 14 amino acids. V was cut by 3 bases and J by 2 bases, with 13 bases left in between. The CDR3 spells CSASSPQGNYGYTF. The CDR3 coding sequence is TGCAGTGCTAGTTCCCCACAGGGAAACTATGGCTACACCTTC.

The J gene is TRBJ2-7, the V gene TRBV5-1; D is uncertain. The CDR3 length is 16 residues. V lost 0 bases and J lost 1, with 14 bases in between. Germline V gene sequence: CDR1 SGHRS, CDR2 YFSETQ. CDR3 sequence: CASSLGGGSVSYEQYF. The CDR3 bases are TGCGCCAGCAGCTTGGGCGGCGGCAGCGTTTCCTACGAGCAGTACTTC.

V usage is TRBV4-1 and J usage is TRBJ1-1; tentatively, D is TRBD1 (5 bases). Deletions cut 0 bases from V and 0 bases from J, with 11 bases between. CDR3 size: 16 residues. Germline V gene data show CDR1 as MGHRA and CDR2 as YSYEKL. CDR3 nucleotides: TGCGCCAGCAGCCAAGATCTATGGGGCTTGAACACTGAAGCTTTCTTT. Protein product: CASSQDLWGLNTEAFF.